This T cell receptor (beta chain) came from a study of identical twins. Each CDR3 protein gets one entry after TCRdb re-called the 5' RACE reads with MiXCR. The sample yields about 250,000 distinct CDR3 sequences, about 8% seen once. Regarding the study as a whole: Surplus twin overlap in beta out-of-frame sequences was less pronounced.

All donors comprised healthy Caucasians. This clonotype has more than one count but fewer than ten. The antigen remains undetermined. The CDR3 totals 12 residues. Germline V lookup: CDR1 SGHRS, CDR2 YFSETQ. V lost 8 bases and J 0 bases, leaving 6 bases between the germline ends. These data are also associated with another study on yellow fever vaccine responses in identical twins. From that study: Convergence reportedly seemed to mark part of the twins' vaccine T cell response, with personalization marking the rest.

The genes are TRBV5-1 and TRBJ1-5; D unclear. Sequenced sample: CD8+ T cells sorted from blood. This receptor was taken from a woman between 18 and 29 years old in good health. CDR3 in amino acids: CARPSSNQPQHF. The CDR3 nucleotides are TGCGCCAGACCGTCTAGCAATCAGCCCCAGCATTTT.